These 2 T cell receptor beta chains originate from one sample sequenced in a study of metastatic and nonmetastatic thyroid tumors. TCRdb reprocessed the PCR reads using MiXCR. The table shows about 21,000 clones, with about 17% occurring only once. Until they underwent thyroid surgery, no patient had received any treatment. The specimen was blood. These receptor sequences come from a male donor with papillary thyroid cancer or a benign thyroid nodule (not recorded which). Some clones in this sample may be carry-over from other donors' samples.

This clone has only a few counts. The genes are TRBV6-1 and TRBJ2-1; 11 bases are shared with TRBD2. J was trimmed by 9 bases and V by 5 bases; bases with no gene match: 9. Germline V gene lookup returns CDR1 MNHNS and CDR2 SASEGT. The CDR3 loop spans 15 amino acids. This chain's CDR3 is CASSNLAGGHSEQFF. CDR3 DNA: TGTGCCAGCAGTAATCTAGCGGGAGGTCATTCTGAGCAGTTCTTC.

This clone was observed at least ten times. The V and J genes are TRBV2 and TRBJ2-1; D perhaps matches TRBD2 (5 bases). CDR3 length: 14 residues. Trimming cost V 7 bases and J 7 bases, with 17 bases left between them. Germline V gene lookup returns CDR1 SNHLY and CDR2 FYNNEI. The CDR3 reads CASNPSQTGNEQFF. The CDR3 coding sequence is TGTGCCAGCAACCCTAGCCAGACGGGAAATGAGCAGTTCTTC.